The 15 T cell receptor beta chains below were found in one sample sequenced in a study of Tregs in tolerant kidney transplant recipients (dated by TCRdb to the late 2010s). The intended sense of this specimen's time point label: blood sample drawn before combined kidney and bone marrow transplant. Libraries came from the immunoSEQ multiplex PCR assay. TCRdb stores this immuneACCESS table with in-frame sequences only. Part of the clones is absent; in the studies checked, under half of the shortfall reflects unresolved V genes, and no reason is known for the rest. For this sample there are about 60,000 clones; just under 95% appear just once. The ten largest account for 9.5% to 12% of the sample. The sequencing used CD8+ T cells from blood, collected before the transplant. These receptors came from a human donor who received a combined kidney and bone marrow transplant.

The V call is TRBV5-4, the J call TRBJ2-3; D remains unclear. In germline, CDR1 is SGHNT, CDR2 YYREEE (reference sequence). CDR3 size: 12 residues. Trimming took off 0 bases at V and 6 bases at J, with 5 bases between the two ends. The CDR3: CASSLVADTQYF. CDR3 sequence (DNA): TGTGCCAGCAGCTTGGTAGCTGATACGCAGTATTTT.

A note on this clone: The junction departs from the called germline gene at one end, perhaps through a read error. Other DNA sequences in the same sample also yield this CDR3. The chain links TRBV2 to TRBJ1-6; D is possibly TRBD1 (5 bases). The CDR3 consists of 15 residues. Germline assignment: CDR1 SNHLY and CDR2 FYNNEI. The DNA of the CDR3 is TGTGCCAGCAAGATGGGGCAGACGAATAATTCCCCCCTCCACTTT. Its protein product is CASKMGQTNNSPLHF.

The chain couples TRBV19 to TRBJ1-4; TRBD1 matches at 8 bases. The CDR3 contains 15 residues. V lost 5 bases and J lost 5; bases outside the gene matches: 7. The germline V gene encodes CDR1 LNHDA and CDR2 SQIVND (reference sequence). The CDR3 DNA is TGTGCCAGTAGTCTCGGACAGGGATCAAATGAAAAACTGTTTTTT. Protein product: CASSLGQGSNEKLFF.

The DNA for the CDR3 is TGTGCCAGTTACGTCGGCAGGGGTGGTACTGAAGCTTTCTTT. As protein: CASYVGRGGTEAFF. V and J are TRBV19 and TRBJ1-1, with D perhaps matching TRBD1 (6 bases). The V and J ends lost 8 bases and 5 bases respectively, with 18 bases between them. The CDR3 loop spans 14 amino acids. Germline values: CDR1 LNHDA, CDR2 SQIVND (reference sequence). Full variable domain (missing parts from reference TRBV19 and TRBJ1-1): DGGITQSPKYLFRKEGQNVTLSCEQNLNHDAMYWYRQDPGQGLRLIYYSQIVNDFQKGDIAEGYSVSREKKESFPLTVTSAQKNPTAFYLCASYVGRGGTEAFFGQGTRLTVV.

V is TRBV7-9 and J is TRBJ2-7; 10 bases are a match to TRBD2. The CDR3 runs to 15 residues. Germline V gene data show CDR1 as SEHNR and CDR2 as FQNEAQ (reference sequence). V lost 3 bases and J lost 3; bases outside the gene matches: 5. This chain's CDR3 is CASSFASGSVYEQYF. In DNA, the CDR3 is TGTGCCAGCAGCTTCGCTAGCGGGAGTGTCTACGAGCAGTACTTC.

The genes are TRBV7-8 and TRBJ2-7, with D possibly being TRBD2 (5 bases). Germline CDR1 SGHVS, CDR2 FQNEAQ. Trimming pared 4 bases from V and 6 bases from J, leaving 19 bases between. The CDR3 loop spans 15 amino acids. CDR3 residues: CASSSRRVHRGEQYF. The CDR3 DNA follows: TGTGCCAGCAGCTCAAGGCGTGTCCACCGGGGCGAGCAGTACTTC.

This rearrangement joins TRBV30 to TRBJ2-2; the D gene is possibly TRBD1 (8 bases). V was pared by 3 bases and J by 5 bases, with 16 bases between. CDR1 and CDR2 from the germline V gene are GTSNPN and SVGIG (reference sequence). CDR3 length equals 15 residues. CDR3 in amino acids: CAWRQQGGVTGELFF. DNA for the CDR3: TGTGCCTGGAGACAACAGGGGGGGGTTACCGGGGAGCTGTTTTTT.

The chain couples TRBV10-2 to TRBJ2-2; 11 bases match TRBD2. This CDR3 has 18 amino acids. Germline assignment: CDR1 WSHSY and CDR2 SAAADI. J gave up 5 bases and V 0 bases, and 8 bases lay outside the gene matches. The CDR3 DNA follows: TGCGCCAGCAGTGAGTCGATCCTAGCGGGGGGACGAACCGGGGAGCTGTTTTTT. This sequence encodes CASSESILAGGRTGELFF.

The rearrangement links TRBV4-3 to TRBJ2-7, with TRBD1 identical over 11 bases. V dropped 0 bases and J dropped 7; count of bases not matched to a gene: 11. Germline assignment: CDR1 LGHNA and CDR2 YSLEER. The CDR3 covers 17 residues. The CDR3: CASSQDPPPGTGGEQYF. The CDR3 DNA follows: TGCGCCAGCAGCCAAGATCCCCCCCCCGGGACAGGGGGAGAGCAGTACTTC.

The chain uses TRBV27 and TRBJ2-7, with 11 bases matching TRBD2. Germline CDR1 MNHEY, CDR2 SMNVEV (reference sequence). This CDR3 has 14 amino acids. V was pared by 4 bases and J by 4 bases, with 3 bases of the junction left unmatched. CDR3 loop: CASSSGLAEYEQYF. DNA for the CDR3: TGTGCCAGCAGTTCGGGACTAGCGGAGTACGAGCAGTACTTC.

This chain's CDR3 is CASSPNGYTEAFF. The CDR3 nucleotides are TGTGCCAGCAGCCCTAACGGGTACACTGAAGCTTTCTTT. J is TRBJ1-1 and V is TRBV9; D is ambiguous. The CDR3 is 13 residues long. Trimming took 4 bases from V and 3 from J, leaving 10 bases between them. Germline assignment: CDR1 SGDLS and CDR2 YYNGEE.

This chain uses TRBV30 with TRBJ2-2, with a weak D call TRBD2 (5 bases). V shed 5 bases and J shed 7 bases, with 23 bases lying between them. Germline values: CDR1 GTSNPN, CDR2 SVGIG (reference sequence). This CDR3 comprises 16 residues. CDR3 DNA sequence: TGTGCCTGGTCTTCCGGACTGACCGAGTATATCGGGGAGCTGTTTTTT. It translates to CAWSSGLTEYIGELFF.

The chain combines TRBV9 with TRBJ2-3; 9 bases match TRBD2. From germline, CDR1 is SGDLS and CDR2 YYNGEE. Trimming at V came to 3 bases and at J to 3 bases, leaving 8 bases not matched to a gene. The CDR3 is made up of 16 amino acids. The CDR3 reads CASSARAGGLTDTQYF. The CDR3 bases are TGTGCCAGCAGCGCTAGAGCGGGGGGTCTAACAGATACGCAGTATTTT.

Here the CDR3 reads CASSPPFDDSAGWLHEKLFF. CDR3 DNA: TGTGCCAGCTCACCACCCTTTGATGATTCGGCAGGGTGGCTTCATGAAAAACTGTTTTTT. The gene calls are TRBV18 and TRBJ1-4, with TRBD1 as a possible D gene (5 bases). V lost 0 bases and J lost 6, with 26 bases in between. From germline, CDR1 is KGHSH and CDR2 LQKENI. This CDR3 is 20 amino acids long.

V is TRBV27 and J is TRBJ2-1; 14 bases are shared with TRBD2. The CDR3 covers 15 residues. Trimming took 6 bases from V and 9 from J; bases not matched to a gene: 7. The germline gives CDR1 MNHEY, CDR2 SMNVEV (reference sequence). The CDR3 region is CASSPGTSGSIEQFF. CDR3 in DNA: TGTGCCAGCAGCCCCGGGACTAGCGGGAGTATTGAGCAGTTCTTC.